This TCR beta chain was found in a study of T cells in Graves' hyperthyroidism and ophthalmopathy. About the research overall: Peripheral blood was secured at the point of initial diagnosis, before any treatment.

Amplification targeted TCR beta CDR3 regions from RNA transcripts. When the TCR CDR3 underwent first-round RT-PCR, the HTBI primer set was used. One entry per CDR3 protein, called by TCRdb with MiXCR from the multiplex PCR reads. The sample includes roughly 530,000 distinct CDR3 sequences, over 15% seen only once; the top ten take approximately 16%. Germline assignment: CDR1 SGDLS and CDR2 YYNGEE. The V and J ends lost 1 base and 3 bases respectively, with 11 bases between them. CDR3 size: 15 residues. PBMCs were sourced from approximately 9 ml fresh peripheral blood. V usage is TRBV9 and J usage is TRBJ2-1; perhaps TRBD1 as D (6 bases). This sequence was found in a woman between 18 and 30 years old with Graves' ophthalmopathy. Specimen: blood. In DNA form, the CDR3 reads TGTGCCAGCAGCGTACCCGGGACATTCTACAATGAGCAGTTCTTC. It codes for CASSVPGTFYNEQFF.